This T cell receptor (beta chain) emerged from a study of T cell repertoires in cytomegalovirus infection. Study information: Researchers turned to recently identified HLA-C-restricted CMV epitopes as well as well-studied HLA-B-restricted ones.

This clonotype was seen a few times. Its antigen is as yet unknown. One entry per CDR3 protein results from TCRdb running MiXCR on the reads. The sample includes some 800,000 distinct CDR3 sequences, about 31% seen only once; the top ten take 9.5% to 15%. CDR1 is MNHEY and CDR2 is SVGAGI in the germline V gene. V lost 2 bases and J lost 14, with 14 bases in between. CDR3 size: 12 residues. V is TRBV6-5 and J is TRBJ2-3, with a weak D call TRBD1 (5 bases). The sequenced sample was cultured CD8+ T cells from PBMCs, obtained from culture after CMV antigen stimulation. The receptor was derived from a human donor in good health (CMV status not recorded). Some clones in this sample may be carry-over from other donors' samples. CDR3 nucleotide sequence: TGTGCCAGCAGTTACCAGGGCGGTCCCCGGTATTTT. It codes for CASSYQGGPRYF.